Listed here is a single T cell receptor beta chain. This sample is drawn from a study of T cells in Graves' hyperthyroidism and ophthalmopathy. Amplified regions were TCR beta CDR3 sequences from RNA transcripts. With the HTBI primer set, the TCR CDR3 went through a first round of RT-PCR. One entry per CDR3 protein results from TCRdb running MiXCR on the multiplex PCR reads. Among 80,000 to 100,000 distinct CDR3 sequences, around 42% were seen once, and the ten largest hold about 9.4%. This CDR3 comprises 17 residues. Trimming took 6 bases from V and 3 from J, leaving 23 bases between them. The source material was peripheral blood or thyroid tissue (not recorded which). The chain couples TRBV12-3 or TRBV12-4 to TRBJ2-5, with D possibly TRBD1 on 7 matching bases. This sequence was found in a woman aged 25 to 39 with Graves' hyperthyroidism. The CDR3 region is CASRGHLGGQGEETQYF. The DNA of the CDR3 is TGTGCCAGCAGGGGGCATTTGGGGGGTCAGGGGGAAGAGACCCAGTACTTC.